Listed here are 10 T cell receptor beta chains from one sample, sequenced in a study of T cell repertoires in cytomegalovirus infection. One entry per CDR3 protein, called by TCRdb with MiXCR from the reads. This sample has just under 550,000 distinct CDR3 sequences, with 26% found just once. The sample consisted of PBMCs. These receptors originate from a human donor in good health (CMV status not recorded). Some clones in this sample may be carry-over from other donors' samples.

This chain connects TRBV7-6 to TRBJ2-5; 11 bases are shared with TRBD2. Germline V lookup: CDR1 SGHVS, CDR2 FNYEAQ. With V trimmed by 3 bases and J by 7 bases, 13 bases remained unmatched. CDR3 length: 17 amino acids. As DNA, the CDR3 is TGTGCCAGCAGCTTGGCCGGGACTAGCGGCCATGAGGGGACCCAGTACTTC. It is translated as CASSLAGTSGHEGTQYF.

This chain uses TRBV12-3 or TRBV12-4 with TRBJ2-1; 16 bases are a match to TRBD2. V lost 6 bases and J lost 8; bases outside the gene matches: 7. This CDR3 is built from 16 residues. The CDR3 sequence: CASSLGLAGGFHEQFF. The CDR3, as DNA: TGTGCCAGCAGCTTGGGACTAGCGGGAGGGTTTCATGAGCAGTTCTTC.

In its sample, this clonotype was seen a few times. The CDR3: CASSQATNGDYNEQFF. For the CDR3, the DNA is TGCGCCAGCAGCCAAGCGACTAATGGGGACTACAATGAGCAGTTCTTC. The rearrangement links TRBV4-3 to TRBJ2-1, with D perhaps TRBD2 (5 bases). In germline, CDR1 is LGHNA, CDR2 YSLEER. The CDR3 is 16 residues long. Trimming stripped 1 base from V and 3 bases from J, with 13 bases between.

The gene calls are TRBV5-4 and TRBJ2-2; 8 bases map to TRBD2. The V gene's germline CDR1 is SGHNT and CDR2 YYREEE (reference sequence). Trimming at V came to 5 bases and at J to 3 bases, leaving 18 bases not matched to a gene. This CDR3 has 19 amino acids. CDR3 sequence reads: CASRSQLTSGRLDTGELFF. The CDR3 bases are TGTGCCAGCAGATCCCAGCTGACGAGCGGGAGACTCGACACCGGGGAGCTGTTTTTT.

This rearrangement joins TRBV4-2 to TRBJ2-2, with a possible D match to TRBD2 (5 bases). Trimming shortened V by 1 base and J by 4 bases, and 10 bases separated the two germline ends. The CDR3 loop spans 15 amino acids. Germline assignment: CDR1 LGHNA and CDR2 YNFKEQ. This CDR3 is CASSQGRTLTGELFF. Here the CDR3 DNA reads TGTGCCAGCAGCCAAGGCAGGACTCTCACCGGGGAGCTGTTTTTT.

This clonotype was recorded many times. The genes are TRBV7-6 and TRBJ1-6; D gene ambiguous. Germline CDR1 SGHVS, CDR2 FNYEAQ. The CDR3 is 16 amino acids. The V end was cut by 5 bases, the J end by 0 bases, with 11 bases between. This CDR3 is CASSLSGGSYNSPLHF. CDR3 in DNA: TGTGCCAGCAGCCTCTCCGGTGGCTCCTATAATTCACCCCTCCACTTT.

About this clonotype: This could be a read error, since a much larger clone is one nucleotide away. The chain joins TRBV12-3 or TRBV12-4 to TRBJ1-2, with 12 bases aligning to TRBD1. CDR3 length equals 15 residues. This CDR3 is CASSGSGTGGDGYNF. CDR3 nucleotides: TGTGCCAGCAGTGGATCCGGGACAGGGGGCGATGGCTACAACTTC.

The rearrangement links TRBV4-3 to TRBJ2-7; TRBD1 matches at 8 bases. Germline values: CDR1 LGHNA, CDR2 YSLEER. V lost 10 bases and J lost 3; bases outside the gene matches: 8. CDR3 length equals 13 residues. CDR3 bases: TGCGCCACCAGGGGGCCTTACTACTACGAGCAGTACTTC. Residues: CATRGPYYYEQYF.

The genes are TRBV7-6 and TRBJ1-2; TRBD1 matches at 10 bases. CDR1 SGHVS and CDR2 FNYEAQ come from the germline V gene. The CDR3 runs 15 residues. V lost 1 base, J lost 6 bases, and 5 bases stayed unmatched. In DNA, the CDR3 is TGTGCCAGCAGCTTAGGGACAGGGGGAGGAGATGGCTACACCTTC. This gives the protein CASSLGTGGGDGYTF.

This clonotype was detected many times. The CDR3 here is CSVEDQGGGYTF. The CDR3 coding sequence is TGCAGCGTTGAAGATCAGGGGGGTGGCTACACCTTC. J is TRBJ1-2 and V is TRBV29-1; 7 positions agree with TRBD1. After removal of 0 bases from V and 7 bases from J, the junction contained 2 bases not matched to a gene. The germline V gene has CDR1 SQVTM and CDR2 ANQGSEA. The CDR3 runs 12 residues.